One and the same sample provided the 31 T cell receptor beta chains below, sequenced in a study of T cell responses to AZD1222 COVID-19 vaccine. Measured with immunoSEQ multiplex PCR; TCRdb has only the in-frame clones, and not every one. The data contain 100,000 to 150,000 clones, about nine tenths of them singletons. The specimen comprised peripheral blood, sampled 28 days after the second AZD1222 dose. The receptors stem from an adult who received the AZD1222 COVID-19 vaccine.

This chain's CDR3 is CASSPWGRGHGNQPQHF. The CDR3 DNA follows: TGTGCCAGCTCACCGTGGGGTCGGGGTCATGGCAATCAGCCCCAGCATTTT. The chain is built from TRBV18 and TRBJ1-5; D uncertain. Trimming took off 3 bases at V and 2 bases at J, with 17 bases between the two ends. The length of the CDR3 is 17 residues. Germline-derived CDR1 and CDR2 are KGHSH and LQKENI. Variable domain in full (rest from reference TRBV18 and TRBJ1-5): NAGVMQNPRHLVRRRGQEARLRCSPMKGHSHVYWYRQLPEEGLKFMVYLQKENIIDESGMPKERFSAEFPKEGPSILRIQQVVRGDSAAYFCASSPWGRGHGNQPQHFGDGTRLSIL.

J is TRBJ1-4 and V is TRBV30; TRBD1 matches at 10 bases. The J segment lost 7 bases and the V segment lost 3 bases, leaving 5 bases of the junction unmatched. Germline CDR1 GTSNPN, CDR2 SVGIG (reference sequence). The CDR3 has 14 amino acids. The CDR3 nucleotides are TGTGCCTGGAGGATAGGGACAGGGGTTGAAAAACTGTTTTTT. Protein product: CAWRIGTGVEKLFF.

This chain uses TRBV18 with TRBJ2-1; 8 positions agree with TRBD1. V shed 3 bases and J 6 bases; nucleotides not matched to a gene: 1. CDR3 length equals 13 residues. In germline, CDR1 is KGHSH, CDR2 LQKENI. As DNA, the CDR3 is TGTGCCAGCTCACCCGGGACAGGCAATGAGCAGTTCTTC. It codes for CASSPGTGNEQFF.

This clone came up a few times. The gene calls are TRBV10-3 and TRBJ1-1; D is undetermined. This CDR3 region has 17 residues. Germline V gene data show CDR1 as ENHRY and CDR2 as SYGVKD. Trimming left V 10 bases short and J 2 bases short, with 26 bases between. The CDR3 DNA reads TGTGCCACCCTGTCGGTCGGGAAAGGGAATATCAACACTGAAGCTTTCTTT. Translating gives CATLSVGKGNINTEAFF.

The V and J genes are TRBV24-1 and TRBJ2-3, with TRBD1 identical over 8 bases. V lost 4 bases, J lost 2 bases, and 4 bases stayed unmatched. The CDR3 has 15 amino acids. Germline V CDR1 and CDR2: KGHDR, SFDVKD. CDR3 sequence (DNA): TGTGCCACCAGTGACAACAGGGGGTACACAGATACGCAGTATTTT. This translates into CATSDNRGYTDTQYF.

The chain links TRBV12-5 to TRBJ1-4; D is undetermined. The CDR3 sequence is 11 residues long. V lost 7 bases, J lost 4 bases, and 4 bases lay in between. Germline CDR1 LGHNT, CDR2 FRNRAP. CDR3 region: CASAVNEKLFF. The CDR3 DNA reads as TGTGCTAGTGCGGTTAATGAAAAACTGTTTTTT.

V is TRBV19 and J is TRBJ1-2; D remains ambiguous. V lost 6 bases to trimming and J lost 6 bases, with 17 bases between them. CDR3 length equals 14 residues. Germline V gives CDR1 LNHDA, CDR2 SQIVND (reference sequence). The CDR3: CASSSLTFVDGYTF. CDR3 nucleotide sequence: TGTGCCAGTAGCTCATTAACGTTCGTGGATGGCTACACCTTC.

The chain uses TRBV4-3 and TRBJ2-1, with 10 bases aligning to TRBD2. There are 15 residues in the CDR3. The germline CDR1 and CDR2 sequences are LGHNA and YSLEER. The V and J ends lost 1 base and 7 bases, in that order; junction bases with no gene match: 4. The CDR3 sequence is CASSQVSGRRNEQFF. Written as DNA, the CDR3 is TGCGCCAGCAGCCAAGTTAGCGGGAGGCGTAATGAGCAGTTCTTC.

The chain couples TRBV25-1 to TRBJ2-3; 12 nucleotides agree with TRBD2. The CDR3 has 17 amino acids. Germline CDR1 and CDR2: MGHDK and SYGVNS. V shed 0 bases and J 1 base; nucleotides not matched to a gene: 2. The DNA of the CDR3 is TGTGCCAGCAGTGAATACCTAGCGGGGGGGCGCACAGATACGCAGTATTTT. Translating gives CASSEYLAGGRTDTQYF. Full variable domain (rest looked up from reference TRBV25-1 and TRBJ2-3): EADIYQTPRYLVIGTGKKITLECSQTMGHDKMYWYQQDPGMELHLIHYSYGVNSTEKGDLSSESTVSRIRTEHFPLTLESARPSHTSQYLCASSEYLAGGRTDTQYFGPGTRLTVL.

The chain joins TRBV28 to TRBJ1-5; TRBD1 matches 7 bases. Germline assignment: CDR1 MDHEN and CDR2 SYDVKM. V gave up 4 bases and J gave up 5 bases; unmatched junction bases: 5. The CDR3 extends over 14 amino acids. The CDR3: CASSSAQGDQPQHF. CDR3 sequence (DNA): TGTGCCAGCAGTTCGGCGCAGGGGGATCAGCCCCAGCATTTT.

The V call is TRBV7-2, the J call TRBJ2-7; D possibly corresponds to TRBD1 (5 bases). Trimming cost V 2 bases and J 2 bases, with 13 bases left between them. This CDR3 spans 15 amino acids. Germline V lookup: CDR1 SGHTA, CDR2 FQGNSA. The CDR3 protein is CASSLSTALPYEQYF. The CDR3 coding sequence is TGTGCCAGCAGCTTATCGACAGCCCTCCCCTACGAGCAGTACTTC.

Points on this clone: The same CDR3 can be traced to other DNA sequences in this sample. The rearrangement links TRBV15 to TRBJ1-1; 11 positions agree with TRBD1. The V segment lost 0 bases and the J segment 4 bases; nucleotides outside the gene matches: 7. The CDR3 totals 17 residues. The germline gives CDR1 LNHNV, CDR2 YYDKDF (reference sequence). The CDR3 here is CATSREGTGGRRTEAFF. DNA of the CDR3: TGTGCCACCAGCAGAGAGGGGACAGGGGGGAGACGCACTGAAGCTTTCTTT.

The chain has TRBV5-4 and TRBJ2-1, with TRBD2 matching 8 bases. Germline CDR1 is SGHNT and CDR2 is YYREEE (reference sequence). This CDR3 contains 15 residues. The V gene end was trimmed by 4 bases and the J gene end by 4 bases; junction bases not matched to a gene: 7. The CDR3 nucleotides read TGTGCCAGCAGCCAAAGCGGGAGATCGTACAATGAGCAGTTCTTC. As protein: CASSQSGRSYNEQFF.

The rearrangement joins TRBV10-3 to TRBJ2-1, with 8 positions matching TRBD2. Losses at the gene ends were 6 bases for V and 8 bases for J; bases not matched to a gene: 6. The CDR3 totals 13 residues. The germline V gene has CDR1 ENHRY and CDR2 SYGVKD. The CDR3 spells CAISMGLVDEQFF. DNA of the CDR3: TGTGCCATCAGCATGGGACTAGTCGATGAGCAGTTCTTC.

The V gene is TRBV19, the J gene TRBJ2-2; unclear D gene. V lost 1 base and J lost 6, with 9 bases in between. The germline CDR1 and CDR2 sequences are LNHDA and SQIVND (reference sequence). The CDR3 sequence is 14 residues long. The CDR3 coding sequence is TGTGCCAGTAGTATAGGCCCGCCCCCCGGGGAGCTGTTTTTT. The encoded protein is CASSIGPPPGELFF.

V and J are TRBV11-3 and TRBJ2-2; 7 nucleotides match TRBD1. This CDR3 spans 13 amino acids. V shed 8 bases and J 4 bases; nucleotides not matched to a gene: 4. Looked up from germline, CDR1 is SGHNT and CDR2 is YENEEA. Here the CDR3 reads CASAGQVTGELFF. The DNA for the CDR3 is TGTGCCAGCGCCGGACAGGTCACCGGGGAGCTGTTTTTT.

A few counts support this clone. The chain is built from TRBV2 and TRBJ1-2; tentatively, D is TRBD1 (5 bases). This CDR3 has 13 residues. From germline, CDR1 is SNHLY and CDR2 FYNNEI. The ends were cut back, 4 bases at V and 8 bases at J, with 14 bases in the middle. CDR3 nucleotide sequence: TGTGCCAGCAGTGTACGGGCAGGGAAGGGCTACACCTTC. It yields the protein CASSVRAGKGYTF.

V usage is TRBV7-9 and J usage is TRBJ1-1; no firm D call. The CDR3 is made up of 15 amino acids. V was pared by 0 bases and J by 1 base, with 9 bases between. The germline V gene has CDR1 SEHNR and CDR2 FQNEAQ (reference sequence). CDR3 loop: CASSLAVSANTEAFF. The DNA for the CDR3 is TGTGCCAGCAGCTTAGCGGTGTCAGCGAACACTGAAGCTTTCTTT.

The chain is built from TRBV30 and TRBJ1-4, with TRBD1 identical over 9 bases. Germline V gene sequence: CDR1 GTSNPN, CDR2 SVGIG (reference sequence). The CDR3 runs to 16 residues. V shed 5 bases and J 7 bases; nucleotides not matched to a gene: 14. The CDR3 reads CAWGPGQGGRSEKLFF. DNA of the CDR3: TGTGCCTGGGGACCGGGACAGGGAGGTCGCAGTGAAAAACTGTTTTTT.

This clone was counted a few times. V and J are TRBV5-1 and TRBJ1-4; D perhaps matches TRBD1 (5 bases). The length of the CDR3 is 13 residues. The V gene lost 4 bases and the J gene lost 7 bases, with 11 bases spanning the gap. The germline V gene has CDR1 SGHRS and CDR2 YFSETQ. The CDR3 reads CASSPDGGEKLFF. CDR3 sequence (DNA): TGCGCCAGCAGCCCGGATGGGGGTGAAAAACTGTTTTTT.

The chain recombines TRBV5-1 with TRBJ2-5, with TRBD1 as a possible D gene (6 bases). V lost 2 bases and J 4 bases, leaving 15 bases between the germline ends. Germline assignment: CDR1 SGHRS and CDR2 YFSETQ. This CDR3 has 15 residues. CDR3 protein: CASSFRTEQTETQYF. The CDR3, as DNA: TGCGCCAGCAGCTTTAGGACAGAGCAGACAGAGACCCAGTACTTC.

The chain joins TRBV5-8 to TRBJ2-1; maybe TRBD2 (5 bases). The CDR3 is 15 amino acids. Germline CDR1 is SGHTS and CDR2 is YDEGEE. Trimming took off 0 bases at V and 0 bases at J, with 7 bases between the two ends. In DNA form, the CDR3 reads TGTGCCAGCAGCTTGGGGCTAGCCTCCTACAATGAGCAGTTCTTC. As protein: CASSLGLASYNEQFF.

This chain connects TRBV12-5 to TRBJ2-3; TRBD2 agrees at 9 bases. From germline, CDR1 is LGHNT and CDR2 FRNRAP. The CDR3 totals 15 residues. V trimming: 1 base; J trimming: 13 bases; junction bases outside the gene matches: 12. CDR3 sequence reads: CASGLALAGVMDKYF. For the CDR3, the DNA is TGTGCTAGTGGTTTGGCATTAGCGGGGGTGATGGATAAGTATTTT. The full variable domain, completed using reference TRBV12-5 and TRBJ2-3, is DARVTQTPRHKVTEMGQEVTMRCQPILGHNTVFWYRQTMMQGLELLAYFRNRAPLDDSGMPKDRFSAEMPDATLATLKIQPSEPRDSAVYFCASGLALAGVMDKYFGPGTRLTVL.

The rearrangement links TRBV6-6 to TRBJ1-1, with 9 bases aligning to TRBD1. Per the germline V gene, CDR1 is MNHNY and CDR2 is SVGAGI (reference sequence). CDR3 length equals 14 residues. V gave up 7 bases and J gave up 1 base; unmatched junction bases: 4. The DNA of the CDR3 is TGTGCCAGCACCCAACAGGGGGCGAACACTGAAGCTTTCTTT. Translated, it gives CASTQQGANTEAFF.

CDR3 coding DNA: TGTGCCAGCAGTTTATACGCGGGTGAGCAGTTCTTC. It translates to CASSLYAGEQFF. The chain uses TRBV28 and TRBJ2-1, with a possible D match to TRBD2 (5 bases). Germline V gives CDR1 MDHEN, CDR2 SYDVKM. V was shortened by 1 base and J by 9 bases, with 7 bases between the two germline ends. This CDR3 is built from 12 residues.

The rearrangement uses TRBV5-4 and TRBJ1-2; 8 bases match TRBD1. This CDR3 spans 15 amino acids. The junction had 9 bases not matched to a gene; V was cut back by 4 bases and J by 4 bases. Per the germline V gene, CDR1 is SGHNT and CDR2 is YYREEE (reference sequence). The CDR3 is CASSGYRGAGYGYTF. In DNA form, the CDR3 reads TGTGCCAGCAGCGGATACAGGGGGGCCGGCTATGGCTACACCTTC.

This clone was observed once. J is TRBJ1-1 and V is TRBV10-2; maybe TRBD1 (5 bases). V was clipped by 2 bases and J by 0 bases, with 16 bases between them. The CDR3 is made up of 17 amino acids. CDR1 and CDR2 from the germline V gene are WSHSY and SAAADI. The CDR3: CASSEVRDSYMNTEAFF. The CDR3 region has the DNA TGCGCCAGCAGTGAGGTTCGCGACAGTTACATGAACACTGAAGCTTTCTTT.

This sequence joins TRBV4-1 and TRBJ1-1; D gene ambiguous. CDR1 and CDR2 (germline): MGHRA, YSYEKL. V was clipped by 1 base and J by 0 bases, with 12 bases between them. The CDR3 is 16 amino acids. Here the CDR3 reads CASSQVGRSLNTEAFF. The CDR3, as DNA: TGCGCCAGCAGCCAAGTTGGGCGGTCCCTGAACACTGAAGCTTTCTTT.

The CDR3 spells CASSSQGPGIPTEAFF. CDR3 in DNA: TGTGCCAGCAGCTCTCAGGGTCCAGGGATCCCCACTGAAGCTTTCTTT. The chain recombines TRBV9 with TRBJ1-1, with D possibly being TRBD1 (5 bases). CDR1 is SGDLS and CDR2 is YYNGEE in the germline V gene. Trimming removed 4 bases at V and 4 bases at J, with 20 bases between. The length of the CDR3 is 16 residues.

CDR3 in amino acids: CASSYGGSGYTF. The CDR3 region has the DNA TGTGCCAGCAGTTACGGGGGTTCCGGCTACACCTTC. The chain links TRBV6-2 or TRBV6-3 to TRBJ1-2; a weak D match, TRBD1 (5 bases). V lost 2 bases, J lost 8 bases, and 9 bases lay in between. This CDR3 contains 12 residues. Germline assignment: CDR1 MNHEY and CDR2 SVGEGT.

This rearrangement joins TRBV30 to TRBJ2-7, with D perhaps assigned TRBD1 or TRBD2 (6 bases each). Trimming shortened V by 1 base and J by 4 bases, and 11 bases separated the two germline ends. CDR1 GTSNPN and CDR2 SVGIG come from the germline V gene (reference sequence). The CDR3 totals 13 residues. The CDR3 coding sequence is TGTGCCTGGAGTGAGGGGGACTTGTACGAGCAGTACGTC. Translating gives CAWSEGDLYEQYV.